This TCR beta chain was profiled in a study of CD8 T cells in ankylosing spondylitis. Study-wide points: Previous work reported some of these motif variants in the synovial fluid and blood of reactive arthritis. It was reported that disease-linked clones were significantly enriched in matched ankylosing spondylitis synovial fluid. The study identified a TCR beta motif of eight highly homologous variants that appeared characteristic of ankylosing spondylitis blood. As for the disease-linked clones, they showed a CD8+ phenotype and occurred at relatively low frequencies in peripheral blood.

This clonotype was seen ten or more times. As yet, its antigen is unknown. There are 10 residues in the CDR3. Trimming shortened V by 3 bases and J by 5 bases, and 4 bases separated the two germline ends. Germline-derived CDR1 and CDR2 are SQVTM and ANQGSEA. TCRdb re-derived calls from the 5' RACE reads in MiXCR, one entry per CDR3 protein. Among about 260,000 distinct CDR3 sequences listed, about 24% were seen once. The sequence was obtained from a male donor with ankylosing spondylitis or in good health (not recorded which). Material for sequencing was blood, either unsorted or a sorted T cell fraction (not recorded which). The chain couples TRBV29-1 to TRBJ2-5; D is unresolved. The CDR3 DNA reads TGCAGCGTTGAGGCTGAGACCCAGTACTTC. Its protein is CSVEAETQYF.